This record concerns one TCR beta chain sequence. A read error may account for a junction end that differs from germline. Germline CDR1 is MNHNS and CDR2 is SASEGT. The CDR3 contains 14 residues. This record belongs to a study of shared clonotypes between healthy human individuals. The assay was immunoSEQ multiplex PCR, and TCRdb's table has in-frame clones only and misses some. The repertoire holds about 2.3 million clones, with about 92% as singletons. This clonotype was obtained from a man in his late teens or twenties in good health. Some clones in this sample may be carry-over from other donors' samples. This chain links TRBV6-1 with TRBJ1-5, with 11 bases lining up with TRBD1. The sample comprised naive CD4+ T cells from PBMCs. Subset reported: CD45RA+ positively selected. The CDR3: CASSVDRGPMVVYF. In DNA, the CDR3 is TGTGCCAGCAGTGTGGACAGGGGGCCAATGGTGGTGTATTTT.